This T cell receptor beta chain was sequenced for a study of Ad26.COV2.S vaccination and SARS-CoV-2 variants. Study background: Intramuscular Ad26.COV2.S doses were given once or twice, 56 days apart.

As for this clone: Other DNA sequences in the same sample also yield this CDR3.

TCRdb keeps only in-frame clones here, not all; method: immunoSEQ multiplex PCR. Of 250,000 or so clones listed, around nine tenths are singletons. The treatment was: over 15 received Ad26.COV2.S at low or high dose, single or two shots; about 5 received placebo; per-sample allocation not given. Sampling occurred on day 63 after the first vaccine or placebo injection. The CDR3 spans 13 residues. V lost 0 bases and J 3 bases, leaving 6 bases between the germline ends. Germline V gene sequence: CDR1 SGHRS, CDR2 YFSETQ. V is TRBV5-1 and J is TRBJ1-2; D unclear. The sequence was obtained from a person between 18 and 59 years old who received the Ad26.COV2.S COVID-19 vaccine or a placebo. Specimen: peripheral blood, collected in a trial of Ad26.COV2.S vaccine versus placebo. The CDR3 nucleotides are TGCGCCAGCAGCTTGGACCGCGACTATGGCTACACCTTC. Its protein product is CASSLDRDYGYTF.